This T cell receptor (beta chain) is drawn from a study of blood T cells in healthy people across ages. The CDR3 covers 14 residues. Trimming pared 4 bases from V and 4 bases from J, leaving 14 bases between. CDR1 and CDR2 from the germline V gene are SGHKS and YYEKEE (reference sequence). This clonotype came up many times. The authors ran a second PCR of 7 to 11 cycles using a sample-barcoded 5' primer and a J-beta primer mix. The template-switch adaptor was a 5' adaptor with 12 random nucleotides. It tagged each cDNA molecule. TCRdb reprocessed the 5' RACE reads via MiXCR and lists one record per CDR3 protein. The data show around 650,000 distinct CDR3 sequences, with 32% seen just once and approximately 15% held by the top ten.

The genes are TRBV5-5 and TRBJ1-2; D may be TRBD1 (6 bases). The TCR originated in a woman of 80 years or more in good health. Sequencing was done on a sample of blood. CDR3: CASSPRTDGYGYTF. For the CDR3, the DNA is TGTGCCAGCAGCCCTCGGACAGACGGCTATGGCTACACCTTC.